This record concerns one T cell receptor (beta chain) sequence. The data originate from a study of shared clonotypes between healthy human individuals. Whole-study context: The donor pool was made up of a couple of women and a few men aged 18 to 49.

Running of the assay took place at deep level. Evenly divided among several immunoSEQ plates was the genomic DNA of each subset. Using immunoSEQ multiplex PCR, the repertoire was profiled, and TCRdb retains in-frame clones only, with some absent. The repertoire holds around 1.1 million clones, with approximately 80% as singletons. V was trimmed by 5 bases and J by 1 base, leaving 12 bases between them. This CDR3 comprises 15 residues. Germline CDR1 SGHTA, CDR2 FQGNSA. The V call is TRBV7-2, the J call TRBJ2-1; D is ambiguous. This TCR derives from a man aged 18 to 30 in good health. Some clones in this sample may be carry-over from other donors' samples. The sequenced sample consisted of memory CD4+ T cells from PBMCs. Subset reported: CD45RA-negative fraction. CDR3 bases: TGTGCCAGCAGCGTTCAAGGTCGTTCCTACAATGAGCAGTTCTTC. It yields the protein CASSVQGRSYNEQFF.